A selection of T cell receptor beta chains follows, all from one sample in a study of control samples from healthy donors and cancer patients. TCRdb keeps only in-frame clones here, not all; method: immunoSEQ multiplex PCR. This table has 150,000 to 200,000 clones, about 90% appearing once. The sample comprised blood. The source of these receptors is a man aged 30-40 years in good health. The CDR3 runs from the conserved cysteine through the conserved F or W. A D gene is named only where the DNA matches it firmly. The size of a clone is reported for some rows only, either as once, few or many, or as a class for expanded clones.

D gene,J gene,V gene,clone size,CDR3 DNA,CDR3 protein
.,TRBJ1-2,TRBV18,.,TGTGCCAGCTCACAGGAAGTGGGCGCCAACTATGGCTACACCTTC,CASSQEVGANYGYTF
.,TRBJ1-1,TRBV5-1,.,TGCGCCAGCAGCTCTTCCCCTGGGGCCACGGTGGTTTTGGCTTTCTTT,CASSSSPGATVVLAFF
.,TRBJ1-5,TRBV27,.,TGTGCCAGCAGCCCCAATGGGGGGCCTAATCAGCCCCAGCATTTT,CASSPNGGPNQPQHF
TRBD1,TRBJ1-6,TRBV27,.,TGTGCCAGCAGTTTAAGACAGGGTAATTCACCCCTCCACTTT,CASSLRQGNSPLHF
.,TRBJ1-1,TRBV2,.,TGTGCCAGCAGTGAAGAAGTAAACACTGAAGCTTTCTTT,CASSEEVNTEAFF
TRBD1,TRBJ1-2,TRBV5-8,once,TGTGCCAGCAGCTTTAAGCGGGGACAGGGAGGCGCTGGCTACACCTTC,CASSFKRGQGGAGYTF
TRBD2,TRBJ2-1,TRBV2,.,TGTGCCAGCAGGACTAGCGGGTACAATGAGCAGTTCTTC,CASRTSGYNEQFF
.,TRBJ2-2,TRBV5-6,.,TGTGCCAGCAGCTTGATGCGGACGAACACCGGGGAGCTGTTTTTT,CASSLMRTNTGELFF
.,TRBJ2-3,TRBV3-1/TRBV3-2,.,TGTGCCAGCAGCCGCGGACGGCCCGGCGCAGATACGCAGTATTTT,CASSRGRPGADTQYF
TRBD1,TRBJ1-4,TRBV2,.,TGTGCCAGCAGGTCACAGGGGGCCTCTAATGAAAAACTGTTTTTT,CASRSQGASNEKLFF
.,TRBJ2-2,TRBV28,.,TGTGCCAGCAGCCGAGGGCCGGTGGAGCTGTTTTTT,CASSRGPVELFF
TRBD1,TRBJ1-2,TRBV11-3,.,TGTGCCAGCAGCGGCTGGACAGGGGGCGTGGGAACCTATGGCTACACCTTC,CASSGWTGGVGTYGYTF
TRBD2,TRBJ2-5,TRBV3-1/TRBV3-2,.,TGTGCCAGCTCCACTAGCGGGAGGATCCAAGAGACCCAGTACTTC,CASSTSGRIQETQYF
.,TRBJ2-3,TRBV27,.,TGTGCCAGCAGTTTAAGGAATACGCAGTATTTT,CASSLRNTQYF
.,TRBJ2-1,TRBV4-2,.,TGTGCCAGCCGATTAACTTCCGGGACTTCTTACAATGAGCAGTTCTTC,CASRLTSGTSYNEQFF
.,TRBJ2-5,TRBV5-4,.,TGTGCCAGCAGCTCGGGGACTCCTCAAGAGACCCAGTACTTC,CASSSGTPQETQYF
.,TRBJ2-1,TRBV19,.,TGTGCCGGATCACGACAGGAATTAAATGAGCAGTTCTTC,CAGSRQELNEQFF
.,TRBJ1-2,TRBV5-6,.,TGTGCCAGCAGACCGGGACCAGGGGGCTACACCTTC,CASRPGPGGYTF
.,TRBJ1-2,TRBV9,.,TGTGCCAGCAGCGGCCCCGTGGGCTACACCTTC,CASSGPVGYTF
.,TRBJ2-3,TRBV7-8,.,TGTGCCACACGGGGCGAATCTAGCACAGATACGCAGTATTTT,CATRGESSTDTQYF
.,TRBJ2-2,TRBV7-2,.,TGTGCCAGCAGCTCTGGGAACACCGGGGAGCTGTTTTTT,CASSSGNTGELFF
TRBD1,TRBJ1-1,TRBV18,.,TGTGCCAGCTCCCCGGAGAACAGGGGGATCGAGAACACTGAAGCTTTCTTT,CASSPENRGIENTEAFF